The sequence of this T cell receptor beta chain was determined in a study of T cells after yellow fever vaccination (dated by TCRdb to about 2019). A note on the overall study: Using CD3, CD45RA, CCR7 and CD95 staining, memory subsets (EM, EMRA, CM and Tscm) were sorted on a BD FACS Aria III. Libraries from fractions with low cell numbers were prepared with the SMART-Seq v4 Ultra Low Input RNA kit. To follow T-cell clones before and after primary and booster YFV17D yellow fever vaccination, bulk TCR alpha and beta repertoires were sequenced over time. The cohort comprised two healthy male donors, one aged 18 to 30 and one aged 30 to 40 years. Blood samples were taken at several timepoints before and after primary and secondary immunization, and bulk PBMC replicates and cell subsets were isolated. Memory subsets were sorted on days 0, 15 and 45 and at 18 months after primary vaccination, and on days 0, 15 and 45 after the 30-year booster. Overall study outcomes, separate from this receptor: After the booster, most of the clones that had expanded following primary vaccination were detected again (roughly 96% of CD4 and 88% of CD8), which suggests that memory was broadly maintained. The secondary T-cell response was weaker than the primary response but faster, peaking on day 5 instead of day 15. A small fraction of clonotypes appeared in both the CD4 and CD8 compartments, likely as a result of convergent recombination. The study included only two donors, which limits how far the findings can be generalized. Because abundant contaminating clonotypes from the bulk population could be contained in FACS-sorted repertoires, computational filtering was required. On day 0, almost all vaccine-responding clonotypes were below detection in the sorted memory subsets.

There are a few counts of this clonotype. The record has no base qualities; no much larger clone is one base away. TCR cDNA was made using 5'RACE template switching, a step that added a universal primer site and unique molecular identifiers. Priming of cDNA synthesis was performed from both the TCR alpha and TCR beta constant segments. Library amplification used two PCR steps, and the second PCR step added sample barcodes and sequencing adapters. Sequencing of libraries was done on Illumina HiSeq 2500 (2x100 bp) or NovaSeq (2x150 bp). As for the original processing: MIGEC was used to demultiplex reads and collapse the reads into UMI consensus sequences, and MiXCR was used for V(D)J alignment. Clonotypes responding to the vaccine were identified with edgeR on replicate PBMC samples, with the criteria of FDR below 0.01 and a log2 fold change above 5 up to day 15. CD4 or CD8 identity was assigned to each bulk clonotype according to whether the clonotype was present at higher abundance in the sequenced CD4 repertoire or the sequenced CD8 repertoire. To estimate how each clone was distributed across memory phenotypes, clonotype frequencies in memory subsets were weighted by the numbers of FACS-sorted cells. The raw public data were reprocessed by TCRdb itself: fastp quality trimming at Q25, MiXCR clonotype calling, in-frame beta chains only. Rows merge per CDR3 protein into single entries with the most common DNA and genes. TCRdb's processing, not the study's, gives the V and J calls here. Counted in this sample were 25,000 to 30,000 distinct CDR3 sequences; under 5.5% of them appeared once. The ten largest clones add up to roughly 12% of the sample.

Counted from cysteine to phenylalanine, this CDR3 has 14 amino acids. Of all the DNA, just the CDR3 is kept, 42 bases in frame from base 1. As encoded in the germline V gene (reference sequence), CDR1 is SGHNT while CDR2 is YYREEE. V is cut back by 3 bases and J by 2 bases, with 5 bases in the junction unmatched. The treatment or condition label here, explained by the study, means: live attenuated yellow fever vaccine strain. A standard Ficoll-Paque protocol was used to isolate PBMCs from peripheral blood. The RNeasy Micro Kit was used to extract RNA from sorted memory subsets. This sequence uses TRBV5-4 and TRBJ2-7; 7 bases in between match TRBD1. The sequenced sample was PBMCs, either bulk or a sorted T-cell subset (CD4+, CD8+, memory, or dextramer-sorted; not recorded which), obtained 15 days after the yellow fever booster vaccination. The clonotype originates from a man aged 25-45 years who received the YFV17D yellow fever vaccine. In nucleotide form, the sequence is TGTGCCAGCAGCTCAGGGACAGCTCCCTACGAGCAGTACTTC. Its product reads: CASSSGTAPYEQYF.